This T cell receptor beta chain derives from a study of high-grade serous ovarian cancer treatment subgroups. Study-wide context: Samples averaged roughly 14,000 reads and about 7,500 unique TCR beta rearrangements. Findings of the study overall: Repertoire similarity ranged roughly 0.11 to 0.8 between tumors of one patient. Bulk tumor TCR sequencing gave no spatial information. Only CDR3 was analyzed; CDR1 and CDR2 were not.

Assay: immunoSEQ multiplex PCR; the TCRdb copy retains only in-frame clones and omits some. The sample holds about 15,000 clones, 73% seen once. Tumor tissue was taken before any definitive surgery or chemotherapy was given. From germline, CDR1 is SGHRS and CDR2 YFSETQ. The CDR3 has 15 amino acids. J lost 1 base, V lost 3 bases, and 4 bases had no gene match. This clone appeared a few times. The antigen is unknown. This sequence joins TRBV5-1 and TRBJ2-7; 10 nucleotides agree with TRBD2. The origin of this receptor is a human donor with high-grade serous ovarian cancer. The sequenced material came from tumor tissue. Here the CDR3 reads CASSYGTSDSYEQYF. In DNA form, the CDR3 reads TGCGCCAGCAGCTATGGGACTAGCGATTCCTACGAGCAGTACTTC. Full variable domain (missing parts from reference TRBV5-1 and TRBJ2-7): KAGVTQTPRYLIKTRGQQVTLSCSPISGHRSVSWYQQTPGQGLQFLFEYFSETQRNKGNFPGRFSGRQFSNSRSEMNVSTLELGDSALYLCASSYGTSDSYEQYFGPGTRLTVT.